This T cell receptor (beta chain) is drawn from a study of cytomegalovirus exposure and HLA in healthy donors. In the study overall: For the roughly 400 genotyped donors, roughly 80% fell within the Caucasian-associated ancestry cluster. Study-wide results and caveats: With later analysis, a missense DCLRE1C variant became linked to TCR beta V- and J-gene trimming. One cluster of highly shared sequence variants probably arose as a sequencing artifact.

This clone was seen more than once but under ten times. The antigen remains unidentified. V shed 5 bases, J shed 6 bases, and the junction held 4 bases outside the gene matches. The CDR3 consists of 15 residues. Germline V lookup: CDR1 SGHNT, CDR2 YENEEA. A multiplex PCR was run with 60 Vbeta primers and 13 Jbeta primers. Measured with immunoSEQ multiplex PCR; TCRdb has only the in-frame clones, and not every one. Counted here are approximately 160,000 clones, 68% occurring once; the ten biggest clones make up less than 3%. What was sequenced was PBMCs. The origin of this receptor is a middle-aged woman in good health and CMV-seropositive. The rearrangement uses TRBV11-3 and TRBJ2-1; 13 bases map to TRBD2. The CDR3 nucleotides are TGTGCCAGCAGCACTCGGACTAGCGGGGGCAATGAGCAGTTCTTC. This sequence encodes CASSTRTSGGNEQFF.